The sequence of this T cell receptor (beta chain) was determined in a study of tumor and adjacent non-tumor tissue in lung cancer. Study details: The cohort had about 12 adenocarcinoma, a couple of squamous cell and 1 small cell patients.

On this clonotype: This clone may be a read error of a much larger clone one base away.

CDR1 and CDR2 (germline): DFQATT, SNEGSKA (reference sequence). CDR3 size: 14 residues. Three rounds of nested PCR, following a modified ARM-PCR protocol, produced the TCRbeta library. One entry per CDR3 protein results from TCRdb running MiXCR on the multiplex PCR reads. This table has under 80,000 distinct CDR3 sequences, 76% appearing once. RNA was extracted from bulk tissue without any cell sorting. The normal lung tissue was taken more than 3 cm from the tumor edge. Sequencing was performed on distant non-tumor lung tissue. This clonotype was obtained from a man in his sixties with non-small cell lung cancer. This chain uses TRBV20-1 with TRBJ1-5; no definite D call. This CDR3 reads CNARDRTVNQPQHF. CDR3 DNA: TGCAATGCTAGAGATCGCACGGTCAATCAGCCCCAGCATTTT.